The rows below give T cell receptor beta chains drawn from one sample of a study of Ad26.COV2.S vaccination and SARS-CoV-2 variants. Assay used: immunoSEQ multiplex PCR; TCRdb lists only in-frame clones, some missing. The sample holds about 140,000 clones, more than 80% seen once. Sequencing used peripheral blood, obtained after recovery from COVID-19. Receptors were obtained from a human donor who had recovered from COVID-19. The CDR3 runs from the conserved cysteine through the conserved F or W. Clone size is given for some rows only: seen once, a few or many times, or a class if the clone is expanded.

clone size: -; V gene: TRBV7-2; CDR3 protein: CASSSQTGPQETQYF
clone size: -; V gene: TRBV5-4; CDR3 protein: CASSLANEQFF
clone size: -; V gene: TRBV7-9; CDR3 protein: CASSSGWDTEAFF
clone size: -; V gene: TRBV6-2/TRBV6-3; CDR3 protein: CASSQRVVPGGYTF
clone size: -; V gene: TRBV7-2; CDR3 protein: CASSPYRVADYGYTF
clone size: -; V gene: TRBV6-1; CDR3 protein: CASSDLAGGTDTQYF
clone size: -; V gene: TRBV29-1; CDR3 protein: CSVVGGRGEQYF
clone size: -; V gene: TRBV5-8; CDR3 protein: CASSRGTGNTEAFF
clone size: -; V gene: TRBV5-1; CDR3 protein: CASRAAGGQSSYNEQFF
clone size: -; V gene: TRBV25-1; CDR3 protein: CASSDFGGRQETQYF
clone size: -; V gene: TRBV6-6; CDR3 protein: CASSPPDRGLNQPQHF
clone size: -; V gene: TRBV24-1; CDR3 protein: CATSAGGIETQYF
clone size: few; V gene: TRBV5-1; CDR3 protein: CASSSDRYGEKLFF
clone size: -; V gene: TRBV30; CDR3 protein: CAWTEPGDTSSYEQYF
clone size: -; V gene: TRBV4-3; CDR3 protein: CASSPREGTEAFF
clone size: -; V gene: TRBV4-3; CDR3 protein: CASSQSSRGLTEAFF
clone size: once; V gene: TRBV2; CDR3 protein: CASSELVRGQNEKLFF
clone size: -; V gene: TRBV29-1; CDR3 protein: CSVARQGNTGELFF
clone size: once; V gene: TRBV7-9; CDR3 protein: CASSSAPGTGKVNEQFF
clone size: -; V gene: TRBV7-9; CDR3 protein: CASSPITATGFSEQFF
clone size: -; V gene: TRBV3-1/TRBV3-2; CDR3 protein: CASSQEDEQFF
clone size: once; V gene: TRBV2; CDR3 protein: CASSSLSSSYEQYF
clone size: -; V gene: TRBV10-2; CDR3 protein: CASSQDGNTIYF
clone size: few; V gene: TRBV19; CDR3 protein: CASSPRQGANYGYTF
clone size: -; V gene: TRBV6-5; CDR3 protein: CASSYSVNTGELFF
clone size: -; V gene: TRBV24-1; CDR3 protein: CATLGGPGNEQFF
clone size: -; V gene: TRBV10-1; CDR3 protein: CASSEGLAGSGANVLTF
clone size: -; V gene: TRBV11-2; CDR3 protein: CASREGGGNEQFF
clone size: -; V gene: TRBV3-1/TRBV3-2; CDR3 protein: CASSYLRNEQFF
clone size: -; V gene: TRBV10-1; CDR3 protein: CASSGPGNEQFF
clone size: -; V gene: TRBV5-6; CDR3 protein: CASSLGINRGRSYEQYF
clone size: many; V gene: TRBV12-5; CDR3 protein: CASGSPNEKLFF
clone size: -; V gene: TRBV7-8; CDR3 protein: CASSLDWTGGPTGELFF
clone size: -; V gene: TRBV20-1; CDR3 protein: CSASTQGGTEAFF
clone size: -; V gene: TRBV11-2; CDR3 protein: CASSAGQGLNTEAFF
clone size: -; V gene: TRBV2; CDR3 protein: CASRALSRVTEAFF
clone size: -; V gene: TRBV5-1; CDR3 protein: CASSFIHPTEQYF
clone size: -; V gene: TRBV19; CDR3 protein: CASSILFGRGQETQYF
clone size: -; V gene: TRBV18; CDR3 protein: CASSPEGSPANYGYTF
clone size: -; V gene: TRBV5-4; CDR3 protein: CASSPRGRNTEAFF
clone size: few; V gene: TRBV9; CDR3 protein: CASSNDGEGTGNTIYF
clone size: many; V gene: TRBV4-3; CDR3 protein: CASSQDWTGGDEQYF
clone size: -; V gene: TRBV2; CDR3 protein: CASSEALVALPDTQYF
clone size: -; V gene: TRBV11-2; CDR3 protein: CASSGAGYEQYF
clone size: -; V gene: TRBV11-2; CDR3 protein: CASSPTDRGFGYTF